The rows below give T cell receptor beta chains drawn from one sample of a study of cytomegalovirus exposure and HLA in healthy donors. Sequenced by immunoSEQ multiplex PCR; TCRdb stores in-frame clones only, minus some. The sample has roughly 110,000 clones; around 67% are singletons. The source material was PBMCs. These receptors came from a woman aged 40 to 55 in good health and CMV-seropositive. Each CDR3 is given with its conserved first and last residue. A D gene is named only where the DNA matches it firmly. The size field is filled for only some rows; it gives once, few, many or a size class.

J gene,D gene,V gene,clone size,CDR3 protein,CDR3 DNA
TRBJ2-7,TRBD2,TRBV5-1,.,CASSLLAGGLTYEQYF,TGCGCCAGCAGCTTACTAGCGGGGGGCCTAACCTACGAGCAGTACTTC
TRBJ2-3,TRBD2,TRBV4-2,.,CASSQGTSGHTDTQYF,TGTGCCAGCAGCCAAGGTACTAGCGGGCACACAGATACGCAGTATTTT
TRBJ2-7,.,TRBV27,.,CASNRAGSKEQYF,TGTGCCAGCAACCGGGCAGGGTCGAAAGAGCAGTACTTC
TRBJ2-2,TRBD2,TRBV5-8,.,CASETGTSNTGELFF,TGTGCCAGCGAGACCGGGACTAGTAACACCGGGGAGCTGTTTTTT
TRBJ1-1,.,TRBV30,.,CAWGRQSEAFF,TGTGCCTGGGGAAGACAAAGTGAAGCTTTCTTT
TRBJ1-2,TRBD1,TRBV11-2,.,CASSSDRGREGYTF,TGTGCCAGCAGCTCGGACAGGGGGCGAGAAGGCTACACCTTC
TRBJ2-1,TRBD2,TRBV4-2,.,CASSQDLRLAGVGEQFF,TGTGCCAGCAGCCAAGATCTAAGACTAGCGGGGGTGGGTGAGCAGTTCTTC
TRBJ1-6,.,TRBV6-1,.,CASSEQEGKSPLHF,TGTGCCAGCAGTGAGCAGGAGGGAAAATCACCCCTCCACTTT
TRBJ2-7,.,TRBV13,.,CASSLGLSEQYF,TGTGCCAGCAGCTTAGGCCTTTCCGAGCAGTACTTC
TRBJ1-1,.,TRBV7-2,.,CASSFGYPNSEAFF,TGTGCCAGCAGCTTCGGGTACCCAAACTCTGAAGCTTTCTTT
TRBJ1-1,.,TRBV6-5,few,CASSSKGYTEAFF,TGTGCCAGCAGTTCCAAGGGGTACACTGAAGCTTTCTTT
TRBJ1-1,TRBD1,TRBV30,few,CAWSGTGVVEAFF,TGTGCCTGGAGCGGTACAGGGGTCGTTGAAGCCTTCTTT
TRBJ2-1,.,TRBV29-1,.,CSVELQRLENNEQFF,TGCAGCGTTGAACTCCAGCGCCTCGAGAACAATGAGCAGTTCTTC
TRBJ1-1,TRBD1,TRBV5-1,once,CASSPDRVDTEAFF,TGCGCCAGCAGCCCCGACAGGGTGGACACTGAAGCTTTCTTT
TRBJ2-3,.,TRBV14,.,CASSQQNSLDTQYF,TGTGCCAGCAGCCAACAAAATAGCTTAGATACGCAGTATTTT
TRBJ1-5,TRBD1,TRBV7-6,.,CASSYRDSNSNQPQHF,TGTGCCAGCAGCTACCGGGACAGCAATAGCAATCAGCCCCAGCATTTT
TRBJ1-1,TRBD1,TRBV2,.,CASCQGAGNTEAFF,TGTGCCAGCTGTCAGGGGGCGGGGAACACTGAAGCTTTCTTT
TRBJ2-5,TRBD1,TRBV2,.,CASIIGQGGTQYF,TGTGCCAGCATTATAGGACAGGGGGGGACCCAGTACTTC
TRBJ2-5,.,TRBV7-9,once,CASSLAQWQGFPETQYF,TGTGCCAGCAGCTTAGCGCAGTGGCAGGGGTTCCCAGAGACCCAGTACTTC
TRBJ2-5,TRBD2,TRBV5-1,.,CASSPSGKETQYF,TGCGCCAGCAGCCCTAGCGGTAAAGAGACCCAGTACTTC
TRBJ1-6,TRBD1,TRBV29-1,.,CSVRQGLADSPLHF,TGCAGCGTGAGACAGGGACTGGCGGATTCACCCCTCCACTTT
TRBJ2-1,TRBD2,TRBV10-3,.,CAISESAVLSGGSYNEQFF,TGTGCCATCAGTGAGTCGGCTGTTCTTAGCGGGGGCTCCTACAATGAGCAGTTCTTC
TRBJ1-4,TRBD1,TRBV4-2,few,CASSQDMGQHNEKLFF,TGTGCCAGCAGCCAAGATATGGGACAGCATAATGAAAAACTGTTTTTT
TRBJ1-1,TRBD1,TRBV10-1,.,CASSVRRQGWTEAFF,TGCGCCAGCAGTGTAAGGAGACAGGGATGGACTGAAGCTTTCTTT
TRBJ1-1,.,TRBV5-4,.,CASSLDRGKAFF,TGTGCCAGCAGCCTAGATCGGGGAAAAGCTTTCTTT
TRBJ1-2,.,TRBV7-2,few,CASSLRSVREGYTF,TGTGCCAGCAGCCTCCGGTCAGTGCGGGAGGGCTACACCTTC
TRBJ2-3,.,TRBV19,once,CASSIVQGTDTQYF,TGTGCCAGTAGTATAGTCCAGGGCACAGATACGCAGTATTTT
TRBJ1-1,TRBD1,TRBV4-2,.,CASSQDGQGATSNTEAFF,TGTGCCAGCAGCCAAGATGGGCAGGGGGCGACCTCGAACACTGAAGCTTTCTTT
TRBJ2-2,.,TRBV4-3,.,CASSQDRTLRTGELFF,TGCGCCAGCAGCCAAGATCGCACCCTACGCACCGGGGAGCTGTTTTTT
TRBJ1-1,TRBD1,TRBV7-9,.,CASSLGQGNTEAFF,TGTGCCAGCAGCCTGGGACAGGGGAACACTGAAGCTTTCTTT
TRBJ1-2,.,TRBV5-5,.,CASSLEAVAPRGYTF,TGTGCCAGCAGCTTGGAGGCAGTGGCCCCTAGGGGCTACACCTTC
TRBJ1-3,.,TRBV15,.,CATRRPGSGNTIYF,TGTGCCACCAGAAGACCGGGGTCTGGAAACACCATATATTTT
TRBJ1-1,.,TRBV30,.,CAWVKRGAQTEAFF,TGTGCCTGGGTCAAACGGGGGGCGCAGACTGAAGCTTTCTTT
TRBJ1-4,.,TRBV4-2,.,CASSQGQGRGKLFF,TGTGCCAGCAGCCAAGGCCAGGGGAGAGGAAAACTGTTTTTT
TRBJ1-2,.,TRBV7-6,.,CASRKLESSYGYTF,TGTGCCAGCAGGAAATTGGAGTCTTCCTATGGCTACACCTTC
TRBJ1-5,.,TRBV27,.,CASSLEVYQPQHF,TGTGCCAGCAGTTTGGAGGTGTATCAGCCCCAGCATTTT
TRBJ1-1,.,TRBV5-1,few,CASSLDRLEAFF,TGCGCCAGCAGCTTGGACAGGCTTGAAGCTTTCTTT
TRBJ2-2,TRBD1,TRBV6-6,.,CASSYPRQGITGELFF,TGTGCCAGCAGTTACCCTCGACAGGGAATCACCGGGGAGCTGTTTTTT
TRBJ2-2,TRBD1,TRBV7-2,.,CASSFEGAAGELFF,TGTGCCAGCAGCTTTGAGGGGGCGGCCGGGGAGCTGTTTTTT
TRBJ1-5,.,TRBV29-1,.,CSVGGVNQPQHF,TGCAGCGTGGGGGGGGTCAATCAGCCCCAGCATTTT
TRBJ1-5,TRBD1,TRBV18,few,CASSPGVGGAGNQPQHF,TGTGCCAGCTCACCAGGTGTAGGGGGCGCGGGCAATCAGCCCCAGCATTTT
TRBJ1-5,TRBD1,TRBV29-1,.,CSARDRGQPQHF,TGCAGCGCCCGGGACAGGGGGCAGCCCCAGCATTTT
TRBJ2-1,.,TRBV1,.,CTSSQPPWGLACNEQFF,TGCACCAGCAGCCAACCGCCTTGGGGACTAGCGTGCAATGAGCAGTTCTTC
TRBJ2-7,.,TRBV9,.,CASSVTPISYEQYF,TGTGCCAGCAGCGTAACACCGATATCCTACGAGCAGTACTTC